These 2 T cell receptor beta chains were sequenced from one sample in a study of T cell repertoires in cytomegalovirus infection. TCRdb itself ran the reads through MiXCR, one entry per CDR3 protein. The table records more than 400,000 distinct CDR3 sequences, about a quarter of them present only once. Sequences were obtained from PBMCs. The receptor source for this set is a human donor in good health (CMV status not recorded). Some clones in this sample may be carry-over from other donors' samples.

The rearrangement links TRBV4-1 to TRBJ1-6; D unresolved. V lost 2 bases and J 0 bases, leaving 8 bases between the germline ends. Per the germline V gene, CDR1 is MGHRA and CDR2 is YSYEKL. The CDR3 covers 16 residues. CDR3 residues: CASSQPESSYNSPLHF. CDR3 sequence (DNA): TGCGCCAGCAGCCAACCCGAGAGCTCCTATAATTCACCCCTCCACTTT.

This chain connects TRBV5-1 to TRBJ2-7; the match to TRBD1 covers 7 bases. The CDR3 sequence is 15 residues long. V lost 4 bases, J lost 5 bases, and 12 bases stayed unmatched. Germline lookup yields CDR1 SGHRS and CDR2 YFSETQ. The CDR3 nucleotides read TGCGCCAGCAGCGCAACCGGGACAGCCCCCGACGAGCAGTACTTC. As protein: CASSATGTAPDEQYF.